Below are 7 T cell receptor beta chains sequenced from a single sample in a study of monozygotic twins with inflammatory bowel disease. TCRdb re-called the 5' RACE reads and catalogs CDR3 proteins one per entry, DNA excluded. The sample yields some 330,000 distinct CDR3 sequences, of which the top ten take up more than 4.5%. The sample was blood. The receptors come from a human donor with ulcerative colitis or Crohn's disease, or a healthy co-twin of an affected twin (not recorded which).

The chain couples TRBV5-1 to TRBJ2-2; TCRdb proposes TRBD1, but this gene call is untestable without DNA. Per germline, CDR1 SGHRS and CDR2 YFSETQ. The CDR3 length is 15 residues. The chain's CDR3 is CASSFQDTNTGELFF.

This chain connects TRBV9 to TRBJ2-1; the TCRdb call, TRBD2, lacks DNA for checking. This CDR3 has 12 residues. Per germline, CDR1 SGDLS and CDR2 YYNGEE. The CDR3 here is CASTRTDNEQFF.

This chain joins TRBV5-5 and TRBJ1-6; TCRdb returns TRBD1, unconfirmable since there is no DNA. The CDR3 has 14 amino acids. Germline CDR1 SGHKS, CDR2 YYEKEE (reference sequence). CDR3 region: CASTRGDNNSPLHF.

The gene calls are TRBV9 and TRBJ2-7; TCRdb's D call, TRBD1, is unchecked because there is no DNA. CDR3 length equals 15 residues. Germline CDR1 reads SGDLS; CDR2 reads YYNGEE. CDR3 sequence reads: CASSVGQGTNYEQYF.

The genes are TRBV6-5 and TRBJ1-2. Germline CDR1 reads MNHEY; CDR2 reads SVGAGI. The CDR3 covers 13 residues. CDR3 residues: CASSYYRSYGYTF.

The CDR3 loop reads CSARDVWQGWRGGEAFF. The chain carries TRBV20-1 and TRBJ1-1; TCRdb selects TRBD1, and the lack of DNA leaves this call unchecked. Looked up from germline, CDR1 is DFQATT and CDR2 is SNEGSKA (reference sequence). The CDR3 totals 17 residues.

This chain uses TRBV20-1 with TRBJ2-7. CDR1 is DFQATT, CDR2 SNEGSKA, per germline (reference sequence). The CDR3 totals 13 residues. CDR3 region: CSATGYKPYEQYF.